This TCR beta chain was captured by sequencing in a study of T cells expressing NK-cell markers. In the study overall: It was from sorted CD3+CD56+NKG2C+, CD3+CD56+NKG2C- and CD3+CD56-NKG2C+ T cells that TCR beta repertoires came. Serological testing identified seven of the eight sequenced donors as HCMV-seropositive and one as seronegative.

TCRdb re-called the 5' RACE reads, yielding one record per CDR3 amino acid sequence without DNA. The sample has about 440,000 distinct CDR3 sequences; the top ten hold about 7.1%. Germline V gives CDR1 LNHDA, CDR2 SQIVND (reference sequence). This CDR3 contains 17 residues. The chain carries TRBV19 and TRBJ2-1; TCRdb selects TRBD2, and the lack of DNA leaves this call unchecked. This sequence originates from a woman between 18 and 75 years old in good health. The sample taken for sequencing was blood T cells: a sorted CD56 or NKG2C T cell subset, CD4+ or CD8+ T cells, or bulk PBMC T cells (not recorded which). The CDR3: CASRPERGRLAGDEQFF.